The rows below give T cell receptor beta chains drawn from one sample of a study of beta chain features in type 1 diabetes. Sequencing used immunoSEQ multiplex PCR; TCRdb keeps in-frame clones, though not all of them. The repertoire has 150,000 to 200,000 clones, roughly 60% of them found once; the top ten carry roughly 0.095%. The sequenced material came from naive CD4+ T cells from blood. These receptors were collected from a man aged 25 to 40 with type 1 diabetes. CDR3s include the opening cysteine and the closing phenylalanine or tryptophan. A D gene is named only where the DNA matches it firmly. Not all rows give a size; the values are once, few, many and, for expanded clones, a class.

v_call	j_call	d_call	clone_size	cdr3_aa	cdr3_nt
TRBV7-9	TRBJ2-1	TRBD1	NA	CASSPQGGGQFF	TGTGCCAGCAGCCCACAGGGGGGCGGGCAGTTCTTC
TRBV7-2	TRBJ2-7	TRBD2	NA	CASSTSGGPYEQYF	TGTGCCAGCAGCACTAGCGGGGGGCCCTACGAGCAGTACTTC
TRBV9	TRBJ2-2	NA	NA	CASSVLANTGELFF	TGTGCCAGCAGCGTACTTGCGAACACCGGGGAGCTGTTTTTT
TRBV25-1	TRBJ2-7	NA	few	CASRGSSYEQYF	TGTGCCAGCAGAGGCAGCTCCTACGAGCAGTACTTC
TRBV23-1	TRBJ2-5	NA	few	CASSQTQTDGLETQYF	TGCGCCAGCAGTCAAACCCAGACGGACGGATTGGAGACCCAGTACTTC
TRBV2	TRBJ2-1	TRBD2	NA	CASRGLANNEQFF	TGTGCCAGCAGAGGACTAGCCAACAATGAGCAGTTCTTC
TRBV4-3	TRBJ2-2	NA	NA	CASSQVVQGQTGELFF	TGCGCCAGCAGCCAAGTCGTGCAGGGCCAAACCGGGGAGCTGTTTTTT
TRBV7-2	TRBJ2-3	NA	NA	CASSSRDTQYF	TGTGCCAGCAGCTCACGTGATACGCAGTATTTT
TRBV29-1	TRBJ2-5	NA	few	CSCTSYQETQYF	TGCAGTTGTACGAGTTACCAAGAGACCCAGTACTTC
TRBV27	TRBJ1-4	TRBD1	NA	CASSSWGQGDEKLFF	TGTGCCAGCAGTTCATGGGGACAGGGAGATGAAAAACTGTTTTTT
TRBV5-1	TRBJ2-2	NA	NA	CASSIAELANTGELFF	TGCGCCAGCAGCATCGCCGAGCTCGCGAACACCGGGGAGCTGTTTTTT
TRBV7-2	TRBJ2-3	NA	NA	CASSLGLSSTDTQYF	TGTGCCAGCAGCTTAGGCCTATCCAGCACAGATACGCAGTATTTT
TRBV27	TRBJ2-3	TRBD1	once	CASSLTTGTDTQYF	TGTGCCAGCAGCCTAACGACAGGGACAGATACGCAGTATTTT
TRBV4-3	TRBJ2-3	TRBD2	once	CASSQTSGGRDTQYF	TGCGCCAGCAGCCAGACTAGCGGGGGGCGTGATACGCAGTATTTT
TRBV29-1	TRBJ2-7	NA	NA	CSVGADRYEQYF	TGCAGCGTTGGGGCAGACAGATACGAGCAGTACTTC
TRBV7-2	TRBJ2-6	NA	NA	CASSPFGRLSGANVLTF	TGTGCCAGCAGCCCGTTCGGACGGCTCTCTGGGGCCAACGTCCTGACTTTC
TRBV7-9	TRBJ2-7	NA	once	CASSFTSHYEQYF	TGTGCCAGCAGCTTTACCTCGCACTACGAGCAGTACTTC
TRBV30	TRBJ2-7	NA	NA	CAWSRQGNEQYF	TGTGCCTGGAGTCGGCAGGGGAACGAGCAGTACTTC
TRBV14	TRBJ2-1	NA	NA	CASSQDGVNEQFF	TGTGCCAGCAGCCAAGACGGGGTTAATGAGCAGTTCTTC
TRBV9	TRBJ2-7	NA	NA	CASSLNPGLAYEQYF	TGTGCCAGCAGCCTCAACCCGGGACTGGCCTACGAGCAGTACTTC
TRBV30	TRBJ2-2	NA	once	CAWIPRGGGELFF	TGTGCCTGGATCCCCAGGGGAGGCGGGGAGCTGTTTTTT
TRBV7-9	TRBJ1-2	TRBD1	NA	CASSSTGTGNYGYTF	TGTGCCAGCAGCTCTACTGGGACAGGGAACTATGGCTACACCTTC
TRBV29-1	TRBJ2-3	NA	NA	CSVGAGPSTDTQYF	TGCAGCGTTGGAGCAGGCCCTAGCACAGATACGCAGTATTTT
TRBV7-2	TRBJ2-5	NA	few	CASSSYLGWQGGSLKTQYF	TGTGCCAGCAGCTCCTACCTCGGGTGGCAGGGAGGAAGTTTAAAGACCCAGTACTTC
TRBV27	TRBJ2-7	TRBD1	NA	CASSLLTDRAYEQYF	TGTGCCAGCAGTTTATTAACGGACAGGGCCTACGAGCAGTACTTC
TRBV30	TRBJ2-2	TRBD2	NA	CAWSPGLAGTNTGELFF	TGTGCCTGGAGTCCCGGACTAGCGGGGACGAACACCGGGGAGCTGTTTTTT
TRBV14	TRBJ2-1	NA	NA	CASSQALMRKQFF	TGTGCCAGCAGCCAAGCTCTGATGCGAAAGCAGTTCTTC